Below are 20 T cell receptor beta chains sequenced from a single sample in a study of cytomegalovirus exposure and HLA in healthy donors. The PCR had 60 Vbeta and 13 Jbeta primers. Produced via immunoSEQ multiplex PCR; TCRdb's table is partial and in-frame only. Of approximately 70,000 clones detected, around 69% appear once; the ten largest clones hold 10% to 12%. Sequenced: PBMCs. The receptors were gathered from a human donor in good health.

This clone has a single count. The CDR3 nucleotides read TGTGCCAGCAGCTTTTTCCCCGGGACTAGCGGCGCTTCCTACAATGAGCAGTTCTTC. Protein: CASSFFPGTSGASYNEQFF. This sequence joins TRBV9 and TRBJ2-1; 11 positions agree with TRBD2. V gave up 4 bases and J gave up 1 base; unmatched junction bases: 13. Germline-derived CDR1 and CDR2 are SGDLS and YYNGEE. CDR3 size: 19 residues.

This clone turned up a few times. The chain has TRBV7-6 and TRBJ2-1; weak D call: TRBD2 (5 bases). This CDR3 contains 15 residues. V was clipped by 0 bases and J by 10 bases, with 16 bases between them. From germline, CDR1 is SGHVS and CDR2 FNYEAQ. Written as DNA, the CDR3 is TGTGCCAGCAGCTTAGCCGGGGTAGGGTTTATGGAGCAGTTCTTC. Translation gives CASSLAGVGFMEQFF.

J is TRBJ1-1 and V is TRBV9; D gene ambiguous. The CDR3 has 13 amino acids. Germline CDR1 SGDLS, CDR2 YYNGEE. Trimming removed 4 bases at V and 5 bases at J, with 12 bases between. CDR3 coding DNA: TGTGCCAGCAGCTACGCAGGTGCAACTGAAGCTTTCTTT. Its translation is CASSYAGATEAFF.

This chain links TRBV7-6 with TRBJ1-3, with TRBD1 as a possible D gene (5 bases). The CDR3 covers 15 residues. V lost 2 bases and J 1 base, leaving 9 bases between the germline ends. Germline V gene lookup returns CDR1 SGHVS and CDR2 FNYEAQ. The CDR3 loop is CASSLSDSSGNTIYF. The DNA of the CDR3 is TGTGCCAGCAGCTTATCCGACAGTTCTGGAAACACCATATATTTT.

The chain combines TRBV5-5 with TRBJ2-3, with a tentative D call TRBD1 (5 bases). CDR3 length equals 15 residues. V lost 2 bases and J lost 3, with 13 bases in between. From germline, CDR1 is SGHKS and CDR2 YYEKEE (reference sequence). This CDR3 reads CASSFKGVGTDTQYF. In DNA, the CDR3 is TGTGCCAGCAGCTTCAAAGGGGTCGGTACAGATACGCAGTATTTT.

J is TRBJ2-1 and V is TRBV19; no firm D call. The V and J ends lost 6 bases and 0 bases respectively, with 9 bases between them. Germline V lookup: CDR1 LNHDA, CDR2 SQIVND (reference sequence). CDR3 length equals 14 residues. CDR3: CASSRGSSYNEQFF. CDR3 bases: TGTGCCAGTAGCCGAGGTAGCTCCTACAATGAGCAGTTCTTC.

This rearrangement joins TRBV7-9 to TRBJ2-1, with D tentatively TRBD2 (5 bases). Germline V gene data show CDR1 as SEHNR and CDR2 as FQNEAQ (reference sequence). The ends were cut back, 1 base at V and 8 bases at J, with 15 bases in the middle. The CDR3 loop spans 15 amino acids. This chain's CDR3 is CASSLGLAVRDEQFF. Here the CDR3 DNA reads TGTGCCAGCAGCTTAGGCCTAGCCGTTCGCGATGAGCAGTTCTTC.

The rearrangement joins TRBV20-1 to TRBJ2-1; D might be TRBD2 (6 bases). CDR3 length equals 11 residues. The germline V gene has CDR1 DFQATT and CDR2 SNEGSKA (reference sequence). V was trimmed by 0 bases and J by 15 bases, leaving 12 bases between them. The CDR3 DNA sequence: TGCAGTGCTAGAGATAGCGGCCCCCGGTTCTTC. It translates to CSARDSGPRFF.

The CDR3 loop reads CASSLRGTYNEQFF. In DNA, the CDR3 is TGTGCCAGCAGCCTCCGGGGGACCTACAATGAGCAGTTCTTC. The chain couples TRBV7-2 to TRBJ2-1; maybe TRBD2 (6 bases). The CDR3 contains 14 residues. V was trimmed by 5 bases and J by 2 bases, leaving 10 bases between them. Looked up from germline, CDR1 is SGHTA and CDR2 is FQGNSA.

This clone has a handful of counts. The chain joins TRBV5-1 to TRBJ1-2; the D gene is possibly TRBD1 (6 bases). V lost 0 bases, J lost 3 bases, and 15 bases lay in between. The CDR3 covers 16 residues. The germline V gene has CDR1 SGHRS and CDR2 YFSETQ. CDR3 nucleotides: TGCGCCAGCAGCTTGGGGCAGGGGCAGGGAGACTATGGCTACACCTTC. Its translation: CASSLGQGQGDYGYTF.

The chain employs TRBV9 and TRBJ2-7; D possibly corresponds to TRBD1 (6 bases). CDR1 and CDR2 from the germline V gene are SGDLS and YYNGEE. Deletions cut 5 bases from V and 5 bases from J, with 20 bases between. The length of the CDR3 is 15 residues. Here the CDR3 DNA reads TGTGCCAGCAGTCCTACAGGGTATCAGGAGCACGAGCAGTACTTC. Translating it yields CASSPTGYQEHEQYF.

The chain couples TRBV14 to TRBJ2-1, with a tentative D call TRBD1 (5 bases). The CDR3 covers 14 residues. V was shortened by 0 bases and J by 8 bases, with 11 bases between the two germline ends. Germline assignment: CDR1 SGHDN and CDR2 FVKESK. The CDR3: CASSQEGDVYEQFF. The CDR3 coding sequence is TGTGCCAGCAGCCAAGAAGGGGATGTCTATGAGCAGTTCTTC.

The chain employs TRBV5-5 and TRBJ2-7, with 15 bases aligning to TRBD2. The germline CDR1 and CDR2 sequences are SGHKS and YYEKEE (reference sequence). The V segment lost 4 bases and the J segment 3 bases; nucleotides outside the gene matches: 5. The CDR3 runs 16 residues. Written as DNA, the CDR3 is TGTGCCAGCAGCCGCGGACTAGCGGGAGGGATCTACGAGCAGTACTTC. This encodes CASSRGLAGGIYEQYF.

The rearrangement uses TRBV4-1 and TRBJ1-5; D may be TRBD1 (5 bases). CDR1 is MGHRA, CDR2 YSYEKL, per germline. V was trimmed by 4 bases and J by 1 base, leaving 8 bases between them. CDR3 length: 14 amino acids. CDR3 sequence (DNA): TGCGCCAGCAGCCGGGGCCCCAGCAATCAGCCCCAGCATTTT. Translated: CASSRGPSNQPQHF.

This clone was observed a few times. V is TRBV7-9 and J is TRBJ1-1, with unresolved D. Trimming removed 6 bases from V and 0 bases from J, with 8 bases in between. This CDR3 is built from 13 residues. The germline V gene has CDR1 SEHNR and CDR2 FQNEAQ (reference sequence). The CDR3 reads CASRATVNTEAFF. CDR3 DNA: TGTGCCAGCAGGGCTACAGTGAACACTGAAGCTTTCTTT.

The chain uses TRBV6-5 and TRBJ2-1; 7 bases match TRBD1. The CDR3 has 12 residues. The trim removed 4 bases at V and 7 bases at J, leaving 1 base unmatched. Germline CDR1 is MNHEY and CDR2 is SVGAGI. The CDR3 reads CASSSGGNEQFF. CDR3 bases: TGTGCCAGCAGTTCAGGGGGAAATGAGCAGTTCTTC.

This clone appeared once. The J gene is TRBJ2-7, the V gene TRBV6-6; a possible D gene is TRBD1 (5 bases). This CDR3 region has 14 residues. V was clipped by 6 bases and J by 0 bases, with 12 bases between them. CDR1 MNHNY and CDR2 SVGAGI come from the germline V gene (reference sequence). The CDR3, as DNA: TGTGCCAGCAGATCACCAGGGATCTCCTACGAGCAGTACTTC. Protein: CASRSPGISYEQYF.

The chain has TRBV6-4 and TRBJ1-3, with D maybe TRBD1 (6 bases). The CDR3 spans 17 residues. With 0 bases removed from V and 3 bases from J, the gap between germline ends came to 15 bases. CDR1 is MRHNA, CDR2 SNTAGT, per germline. The CDR3 sequence is CASSDSTGRVVGNTIYF. The CDR3 nucleotides read TGTGCCAGCAGTGACTCAACAGGGAGGGTAGTTGGAAACACCATATATTTT.

This chain connects TRBV5-4 to TRBJ2-5; 13 positions match TRBD2. With 2 bases clipped from V and 4 bases from J, the junction kept 5 bases outside the gene matches. CDR1 and CDR2 from the germline V gene are SGHNT and YYREEE (reference sequence). The CDR3 is 16 residues long. The CDR3 sequence: CASSLGLAGEAETQYF. In nucleotides, the CDR3 is TGTGCCAGCAGCTTAGGACTAGCGGGAGAGGCAGAGACCCAGTACTTC.

About this clone itself: One junction end disagrees with the germline gene, perhaps due to a read error. The V gene is TRBV7-9, the J gene TRBJ2-7, with 7 bases fitting TRBD1. Germline V gene lookup returns CDR1 SEHNR and CDR2 FQNEAQ (reference sequence). The CDR3 has 14 residues. CDR3 in amino acids: CSSSDRVVSYEQYF. In DNA form, the CDR3 reads TGTTCCAGCAGCGACAGGGTTGTCTCCTACGAGCAGTACTTC.